A single sample gave rise to the 2 T cell receptor beta chains below, sequenced in a study of T cell responses to AZD1222 COVID-19 vaccine. The repertoire was sequenced with immunoSEQ multiplex PCR; TCRdb's copy has only in-frame clones and lacks some. This sample has 140,000 or so clones; around nine tenths occur once, and the top ten carry 4% to 5%. The sample consisted of peripheral blood, taken on day 0 of AZD1222 vaccination. These receptor sequences come from an adult in good health.

The chain combines TRBV6-4 with TRBJ2-3; D possibly matches TRBD1 or TRBD2 (7 bases each). Germline V gene sequence: CDR1 MRHNA, CDR2 SNTAGT. The germline V and J ends were trimmed by 3 bases and 3 bases, with 13 bases remaining between them. The CDR3 contains 15 residues. CDR3 nucleotides: TGTGCCAGCAGTGAGACCCAGGGGGGGACAGATACGCAGTATTTT. Protein product: CASSETQGGTDTQYF.

The chain links TRBV19 to TRBJ1-2; 7 bases fit TRBD1. V lost 6 bases to trimming and J lost 4 bases; unmatched junction nucleotides: 8. The CDR3 consists of 14 residues. The germline gives CDR1 LNHDA, CDR2 SQIVND (reference sequence). Written as DNA, the CDR3 is TGTGCCAGTAGATCGAGGGGGCCCACCTATGGCTACACCTTC. Translation gives CASRSRGPTYGYTF.